This T cell receptor (beta chain) was sequenced for a study of early T cells in non-severe SARS-CoV-2 infection. About the study: The study sequenced bulk RNA from unsorted whole blood, with chains unpaired.

Concerning this clonotype: Its target is unknown.

Findings and caveats of the study: Anti-spike CD8 responses were favored by VDJdb matching, which missed private and CD4 specificities.

The CDR3 has 16 amino acids. The ends lost 5 bases at V and 4 bases at J; junction bases unmatched: 11. Germline assignment: CDR1 SGHTA and CDR2 FQGNSA. Separate cDNA molecules each had unique molecular identifiers attached to them. One entry per CDR3 protein results from TCRdb running MiXCR on the 5' RACE reads. The sample yields fewer than 90,000 distinct CDR3 sequences, more than 13% seen once. The rearrangement links TRBV7-2 to TRBJ2-3; 8 positions agree with TRBD2. The material sequenced was whole blood. The TCR originated in an adult who was a healthcare worker with PCR-confirmed SARS-CoV-2 infection or an uninfected control (not recorded which). The CDR3: CASSAPSGGASDTQYF. The CDR3 DNA is TGTGCCAGCAGCGCCCCTTCCGGGGGGGCTTCAGATACGCAGTATTTT.